This T cell receptor (beta chain) was observed in a study of OX40 agonist ivuxolimab in advanced cancers. Study-wide results and limits: Both CD4+ and CD8+ T cell populations in blood had undergone clonal expansion by week 6 at 0.1 to 3.0 mg/kg. Part of the nonresponder group also had normalized T-cell clonal expansion that was low.

This CDR3 is built from 13 residues. Germline values: CDR1 SEHNR, CDR2 FQNEAQ (reference sequence). The V end lost 2 bases, the J end lost 1 base, and 5 bases lay between the germline ends. Concerning this clone itself: Its antigen is unidentified.

Profiling relied on immunoSEQ multiplex PCR, and the TCRdb table lists in-frame clones only, not all of them. Of roughly 60,000 clones listed, 84% are singletons. Autoimmune disease history or systemic immunosuppression meant exclusion. The chain combines TRBV7-9 with TRBJ1-1; D is ambiguous. Sequenced material: CD4+ or CD8+ T cells sorted from blood, taken in a trial of the OX40 agonist ivuxolimab. The TCR originated in an adult with an advanced solid tumor such as melanoma, head and neck, liver or kidney cancer. The chain's CDR3 is CASSLQENTEAFF. In DNA form, the CDR3 reads TGTGCCAGCAGCTTACAAGAGAACACTGAAGCTTTCTTT.